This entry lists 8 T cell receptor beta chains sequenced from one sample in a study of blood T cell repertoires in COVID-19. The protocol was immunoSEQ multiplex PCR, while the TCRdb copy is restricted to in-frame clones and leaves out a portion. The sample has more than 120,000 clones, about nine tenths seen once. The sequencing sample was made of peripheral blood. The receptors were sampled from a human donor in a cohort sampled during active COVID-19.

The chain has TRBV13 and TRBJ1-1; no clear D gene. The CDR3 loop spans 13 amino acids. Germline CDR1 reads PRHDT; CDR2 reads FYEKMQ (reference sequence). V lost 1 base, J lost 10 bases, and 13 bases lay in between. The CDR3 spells CASSLEDTLGAFF. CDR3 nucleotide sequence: TGTGCCAGCAGCTTAGAAGACACCCTGGGAGCTTTCTTT.

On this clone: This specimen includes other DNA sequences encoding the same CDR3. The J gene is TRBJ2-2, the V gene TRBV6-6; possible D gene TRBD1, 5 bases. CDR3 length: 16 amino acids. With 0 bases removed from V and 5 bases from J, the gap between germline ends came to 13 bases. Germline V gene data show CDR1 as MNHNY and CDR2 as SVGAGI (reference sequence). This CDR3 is CASSYSYRGVTGELFF. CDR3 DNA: TGTGCCAGCAGTTACTCTTATAGGGGCGTTACCGGGGAGCTGTTTTTT.

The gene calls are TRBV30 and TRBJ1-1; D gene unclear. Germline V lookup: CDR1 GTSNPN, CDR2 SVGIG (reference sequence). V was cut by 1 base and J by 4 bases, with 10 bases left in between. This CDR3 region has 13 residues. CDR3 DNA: TGTGCCTGGAGTGCGTCGGGGTCCACTGAAGCTTTCTTT. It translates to CAWSASGSTEAFF.

The CDR3: CASSFLLRGGGAGETQYF. In DNA, the CDR3 is TGTGCCAGCAGCTTCTTGCTTAGGGGCGGGGGGGCCGGAGAGACCCAGTACTTC. The gene calls are TRBV11-2 and TRBJ2-5; 9 positions match TRBD2. This CDR3 is 18 amino acids long. The J segment lost 4 bases and the V segment lost 3 bases, leaving 15 bases of the junction unmatched. Per the germline V gene, CDR1 is SGHAT and CDR2 is FQNNGV.

CDR3 region: CATSDHLREAEQFF. CDR3 in DNA: TGTGCCACCAGTGATCACTTGCGCGAGGCCGAGCAGTTCTTC. This chain connects TRBV24-1 to TRBJ2-1; D gene unclear. The CDR3 is 14 residues long. V was pared by 3 bases and J by 10 bases, with 15 bases between. Germline lookup yields CDR1 KGHDR and CDR2 SFDVKD.

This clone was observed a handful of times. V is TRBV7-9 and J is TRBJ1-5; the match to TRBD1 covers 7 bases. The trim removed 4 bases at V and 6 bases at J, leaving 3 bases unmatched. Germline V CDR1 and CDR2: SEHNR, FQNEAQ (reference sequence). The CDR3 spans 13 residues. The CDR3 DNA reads TGTGCCAGCAGCTCCAGGGGGTCTCAGCCCCAGCATTTT. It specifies CASSSRGSQPQHF.

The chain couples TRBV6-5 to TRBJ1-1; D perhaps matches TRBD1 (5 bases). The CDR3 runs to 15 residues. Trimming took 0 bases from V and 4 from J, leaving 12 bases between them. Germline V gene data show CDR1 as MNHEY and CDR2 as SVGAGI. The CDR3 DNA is TGTGCCAGCAGTTACTCGCCGGGACTCACCACTGAAGCTTTCTTT. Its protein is CASSYSPGLTTEAFF.

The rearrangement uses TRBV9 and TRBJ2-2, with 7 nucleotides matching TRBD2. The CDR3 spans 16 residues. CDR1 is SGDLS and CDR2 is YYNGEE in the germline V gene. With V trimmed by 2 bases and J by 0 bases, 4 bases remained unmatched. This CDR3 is CASSVSLATNTGELFF. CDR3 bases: TGTGCCAGCAGCGTGTCACTAGCGACGAACACCGGGGAGCTGTTTTTT.